These T cell receptor beta chains were read from a single sample in a study of cytomegalovirus exposure and HLA in healthy donors. TCRdb's copy holds only in-frame clones and misses some; the assay was immunoSEQ multiplex PCR. In the table there are 95,000 to 100,000 clones, around three quarters of which are singletons. The specimen was PBMCs. The receptor source for this set is a man aged 40-50 years in good health and CMV-seronegative. CDR3s include the opening cysteine and the closing phenylalanine or tryptophan. Each record gives: clone size, J gene, V gene, D gene, CDR3 DNA, CDR3 protein. A D gene is named only where the DNA matches it firmly. The size entry is marked missing in some rows and otherwise reads once, few, many or a size class.

>-|TRBJ1-2|TRBV6-5|-
TGTGCCAGCTGGAGCCAACCTAGCTCCCACACCTTC
CASWSQPSSHTF
>-|TRBJ2-1|TRBV4-1|-
TGCGCCAGCAGAACCGGACTCTCCTACAATGAGCAGTTCTTC
CASRTGLSYNEQFF
>many|TRBJ1-2|TRBV6-1|-
TGTGCCAGCACTGTACAGGGAGGGACCTATGGCTACACCTTC
CASTVQGGTYGYTF
>-|TRBJ2-3|TRBV5-4|TRBD1
TGTGCCAGCAGCTTGGAGACAGGGCGCACAGATACGCAGTATTTT
CASSLETGRTDTQYF
>-|TRBJ1-1|TRBV19|-
TGTGCCAGTAGTATCCAGGGTCGAGCTTTCTTT
CASSIQGRAFF
>-|TRBJ1-1|TRBV5-1|TRBD1
TGCGCCAGCAGCCCCTCGACAGGGGTTAGCACTGAAGCTTTCTTT
CASSPSTGVSTEAFF
>few|TRBJ2-2|TRBV4-3|TRBD2
TGCGCCAGCAGCCATCCTACTAGCGGGGGGCGAGACACCGGGGAGCTGTTTTTT
CASSHPTSGGRDTGELFF
>-|TRBJ1-2|TRBV2|TRBD1
TGTGCCAGCAGTACTGGAGGGGGCGGTGGCTACACCTTC
CASSTGGGGGYTF
>once|TRBJ1-1|TRBV5-6|TRBD1
TGTGCCAGCAGCCAGGACAGGGGGGCGAGAACTGAAGCTTTCTTT
CASSQDRGARTEAFF
>-|TRBJ1-1|TRBV2|-
TGTGCCAGCGGCCAATGGAGGGGACCCATGAACACTGAAGCTTTCTTT
CASGQWRGPMNTEAFF
>-|TRBJ2-7|TRBV6-5|-
TGTGCCAGCACTTCTCAGGGGCACGAGCAGTACTTC
CASTSQGHEQYF
>-|TRBJ2-5|TRBV2|TRBD1
TGTGCCAGCACCACGGACAGGTTGCAAGAGACCCAGTACTTC
CASTTDRLQETQYF
>few|TRBJ1-1|TRBV25-1|-
TGTGCCAGCAGAGCGCGGGGGAACACTGAAGCTTTCTTT
CASRARGNTEAFF
>-|TRBJ2-1|TRBV7-9|TRBD2
TGTTCCAGCAGCTCGAGGGGACTAGCGGGGGGGCTTGAGCAGTTCTTC
CSSSSRGLAGGLEQFF
>once|TRBJ1-2|TRBV30|-
TGTGCCTGGATGCGTTTGATCTATGGCTACACCTTC
CAWMRLIYGYTF
>-|TRBJ2-2|TRBV18|-
TGTGCCAGCTCAAACTTTTCGAACACCGGGGAGCTGTTTTTT
CASSNFSNTGELFF
>once|TRBJ2-4|TRBV4-3|-
TGCGCCAGCAGCCAAGACAGAACCTTTCACCCAGCCAAAAACATTCAGTACTTC
CASSQDRTFHPAKNIQYF
>few|TRBJ2-1|TRBV28|-
TGTGCCAGCAGTTCGGCAGGGACGGCGGGGATAAATGAGCAGTTCTTC
CASSSAGTAGINEQFF
>-|TRBJ1-4|TRBV7-6|-
TGTGCCAGCAGCCTCCAGGGAGGGGAGGAAAAACTGTTTTTT
CASSLQGGEEKLFF
>-|TRBJ1-2|TRBV27|TRBD1
TGTGCCAGCAGGGAAGGGGACAGGGGCGCCTATGGCTACACCTTC
CASREGDRGAYGYTF
>-|TRBJ2-3|TRBV14|-
TGTGCCAGCAGCCAAGGGGGCGGATTCACAGATACGCAGTATTTT
CASSQGGGFTDTQYF
>-|TRBJ2-7|TRBV6-5|-
TGTGCCAGCAGTCCTACTAGCTACGAGCAGTACTTC
CASSPTSYEQYF
>few|TRBJ1-5|TRBV6-1|TRBD1
TGTGCCAGCAGCATACAGGGGGCGAACCAGCCCCAGCATTTT
CASSIQGANQPQHF
>-|TRBJ2-3|TRBV19|TRBD2
TGTGCCAGTAGTATACTAGCGGGGGGTATAGATACGCAGTATTTT
CASSILAGGIDTQYF
>-|TRBJ2-1|TRBV29-1|TRBD2
TGCAGCGTTTCCAGGGGACTAGCGGTCAATGAGCAGTTCTTC
CSVSRGLAVNEQFF
>-|TRBJ2-2|TRBV18|-
TGTGCCAGCTCACCTGTCCAGGCTATGAACACCGGGGAGCTGTTTTTT
CASSPVQAMNTGELFF
>-|TRBJ1-2|TRBV2|TRBD1
TGTGCCAGCAGTGAGGACAGGGGTGGGACCTTC
CASSEDRGGTF
>-|TRBJ2-5|TRBV18|-
TGTGCCAGCTCACCTCAGAGGGCCGAGGGGGCCCAGTACTTC
CASSPQRAEGAQYF
>-|TRBJ2-3|TRBV6-4|-
TGTGCCAGCAGTGACACGGGCCGAGGAGGTGGTACGCAGTATTTT
CASSDTGRGGGTQYF
>-|TRBJ1-2|TRBV7-2|-
TGTGCCAGCAGCTTGAGCGGGTATCTCGGCTATGGCTACACCTTC
CASSLSGYLGYGYTF
>once|TRBJ1-2|TRBV7-2|-
TGTGCCAGCAGCTCCCACAGGGTTGGGAACTATGGCTACACCTTC
CASSSHRVGNYGYTF
>-|TRBJ1-1|TRBV6-5|-
TGTGCCAGCAGACGGGAGAACACTGAAGCTTTCTTT
CASRRENTEAFF
>-|TRBJ1-2|TRBV7-2|-
TGTGCCAGCAGCCCGAGTTTGGGGGCTCGAATAGGCTACACCTTC
CASSPSLGARIGYTF
>-|TRBJ2-5|TRBV5-1|TRBD1
TGCGCCAGCAGCCCCGTGGGACAGGGAGCAGAGACCCAGTACTTC
CASSPVGQGAETQYF
>once|TRBJ1-2|TRBV11-2|-
TGTGCCAGCAGCTTGGTGGACTCCTATGGCTACACCTTC
CASSLVDSYGYTF
>-|TRBJ1-2|TRBV5-1|-
TGCGCCAGCAGCTTAAGTCCCTCAGACTATGGCTACACCTTC
CASSLSPSDYGYTF
>-|TRBJ1-2|TRBV6-6|-
TGTGCCAGCAGTTACCAGTTCTATGGCTACACCTTC
CASSYQFYGYTF
>few|TRBJ2-5|TRBV11-2|-
TGTGCCAGCAGCCCGAGCCACGACAGTGGCGAGACCCAGTACTTC
CASSPSHDSGETQYF